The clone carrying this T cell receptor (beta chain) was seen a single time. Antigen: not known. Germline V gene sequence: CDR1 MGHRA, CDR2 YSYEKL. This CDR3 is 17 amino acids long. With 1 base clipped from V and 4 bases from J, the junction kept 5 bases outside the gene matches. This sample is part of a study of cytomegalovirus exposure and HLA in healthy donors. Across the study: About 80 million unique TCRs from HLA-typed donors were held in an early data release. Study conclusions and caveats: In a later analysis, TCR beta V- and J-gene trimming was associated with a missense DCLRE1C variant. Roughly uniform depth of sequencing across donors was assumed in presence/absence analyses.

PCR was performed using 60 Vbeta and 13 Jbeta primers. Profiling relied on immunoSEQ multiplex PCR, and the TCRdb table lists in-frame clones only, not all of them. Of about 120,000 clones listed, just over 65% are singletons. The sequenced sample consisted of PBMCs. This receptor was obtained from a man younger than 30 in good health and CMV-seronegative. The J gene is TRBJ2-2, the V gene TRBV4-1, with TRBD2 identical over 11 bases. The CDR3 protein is CASSQALLAGVTGELFF. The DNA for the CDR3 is TGCGCCAGCAGCCAAGCCCTACTAGCGGGAGTCACCGGGGAGCTGTTTTTT.